This TCR beta chain comes out of a study of cytomegalovirus exposure and HLA in healthy donors. Study details: Earlier, roughly 180 million T cells were analyzed, and 117 million unique TCR beta sequences were found among them. Tens of millions of unique TCRs, all from HLA-typed donors, were included in an early release of the data. For the approximately 390 genotyped donors, roughly 80% fell within the Caucasian-associated ancestry cluster.

This CDR3 has 14 residues. Germline-derived CDR1 and CDR2 are SGHNT and YYREEE (reference sequence). V gave up 4 bases and J gave up 0 bases, with 10 bases separating them. In the PCR, 60 Vbeta and 13 Jbeta primers were used. Repertoires were generated with immunoSEQ multiplex PCR, while TCRdb's copy carries only in-frame clones and drops some. The ten most abundant clones cover 1.5% to 2% of a sample with roughly 150,000 clones. General study points: Later analysis indicated greater clonal expansion among HLA-associated TCR beta chains than among equally common other chains.

A note on this clone: Its antigen is unknown.

The TCR was taken from a woman aged 45-59 years in good health and CMV-seronegative. Material: PBMCs. The V gene is TRBV5-4, the J gene TRBJ1-2; tentatively, D is TRBD1 (6 bases). CDR3 nucleotide sequence: TGTGCCAGCAGCCCGGACAGTTCTAACTATGGCTACACCTTC. Encoded protein: CASSPDSSNYGYTF.